The present entry profiles one T cell receptor (beta chain) with its context. This clone's antigen is unknown. The library was built by means of the immunoSEQ multiplex PCR assay. For the multiplex PCR, a mixture combining 60 forward primers for TCR Vbeta segments and 13 reverse primers for TCR Jbeta segments was used. A multiplex PCR assay on genomic DNA amplified the CDR3 region of rearranged TCR beta genes. The amplified TCR beta libraries were sequenced on the Illumina HiSeq System as 87-base-pair reads. Per the source publication's procedure: Across the 670 or so repertoires, a later analysis counted roughly 84 million unique TCR beta chains, roughly 11 million of which were shared by at least two donors. To remove PCR and sequencing errors, raw reads were error-corrected and collapsed into unique sequences using a nearest-neighbor algorithm that merged closely related sequences. Alignment of CDR3 sequences to IMGT reference sequences was used to assign V, D and J gene segments. For a sequence to be retained, a match of at least six nucleotides to both a V gene segment and a J gene segment was required. Rearrangements were classified as productive when the CDR3 lacked stop codons and remained in frame with V and J, and all other rearrangements were classified as non-productive. CDR3 was defined by IMGT convention, running from the second conserved V-encoded cysteine to the conserved J-encoded phenylalanine. The earlier analysis of fewer than 750 of the donors excluded sequences that lacked an unambiguous match to a single V gene segment. An earlier analysis of 587 of the donors classified V segments as functional when productive rearrangements were above 56.7% and as segregating when the standard deviation between donors was above 5%. A statistical classification framework was built for diagnosing cytomegalovirus status from the catalog of TCR beta chain sequences. In a later analysis, TCR nucleotide sequences were compared against IMGT/GENE-DB human TR gene sequences so that V and J genes could be assigned. The TCRdist pipeline was used in a later analysis to assign CDR3 sequences and most-parsimonious VDJ recombination scenarios. In a later analysis, every TCR beta chain was defined by the combination of its CDR3 amino acid sequence and its V-gene family, and reads without a unique V-gene family were dropped. As a way to deal with suspected cross-contamination and a sequencing artifact, a later analysis dropped hundreds of nucleotide sequences that were highly shared and had low generation probability. A later analysis calculated a clonal expansion index for each public chain from normalized within-repertoire ranks of inferred template counts. A later analysis computed generation probabilities with a VDJ recombination model fitted to out-of-frame rearrangements, and checked the results against IGoR. In a later analysis, TCR-TCR, TCR-HLA and TCR-CMV co-occurrence was scored with hypergeometric tests, and a repertoire-size bias correction was applied to TCR pairs. In a later analysis, false discovery rates were estimated by permuting HLA or CMV assignments 20 times. In a later analysis, co-occurring TCRs were grouped with DBSCAN, and TCRdist sequence similarity was added when clustering was performed within HLA-allele-positive subsets. Co-occurrence clustering excluded repertoires with fewer than 30,000 or more than 120,000 public chains, plus five with anomalous nucleotide sharing. The source is immuneACCESS, and TCRdb retained only in-frame sequences with V and J called. Part of the clones is not carried over; for the studies checked, unresolved V genes explain less than half of this, and the remainder is unexplained. D and trimming come from the DNA, and the V and J calls and clone size come from that table. The data table for this sample lists approximately 120,000 clones. The top ten clonotypes cover under 2.5% of the sample.

The cohort comprised 550 to 700 healthy bone marrow donors. Cohort members were all nominally healthy when sampled, although unrecorded immune exposures were likely present. The donor was CMV seronegative and belonged to the group of 352 seronegative cohort members. A peripheral blood sample was provided by each donor, and peripheral blood mononuclear cells were used for TCR beta sequencing. Genomic DNA extraction from the blood cell samples was performed with the Qiagen DNeasy Blood Extraction Kit. These data are taken from a study of cytomegalovirus exposure and HLA in healthy donors (dated by TCRdb to 2015 to 2018). About the full investigation: An earlier analysis of some 620 of the donors reported about 280 Gb of sequence data and roughly 120 million unique TCR beta sequences obtained from around 180 million T cells. About five DR-DQ haplotypes were treated as single units for association and clustering because of strong linkage in the cohort. Among the roughly 390 genotyped donors, about 85% belonged to the genetic ancestry cluster associated with self-reported Caucasian donors. A later genetic analysis used genome-wide SNP genotypes for about 60% of the roughly 700 donors, treating that subset as a discovery cohort. A later analysis re-examined previously published TCR beta repertoires from more than 600 donors and added high-resolution HLA genotyping to investigate patterns of TCR occurrence. The study was designed to test whether signatures of past pathogen exposure could be identified by cataloging public T cell receptors. An early release that covered roughly 600 HLA-typed donors contained approximately 300 gigabases of sequencing data and 75 million to 100 million unique TCR sequences. Donor age, sex, ethnicity and CMV serostatus were collected together with the repertoire data. In addition to the first cohort of approximately 670 subjects, a separate validation cohort of some 120 different subjects was used. High-throughput TCR immunosequencing, statistical association of individual TCRs with disease status, and machine learning were combined to predict cytomegalovirus infection status. To decide whether each TCR beta V gene segment behaved as functional or pseudogenic, an earlier analysis of some 600 of the donors relied on high-throughput TCR beta sequencing. Among 398 genotyped donors of the cohort, an average of about 240,000 unique TCR beta nucleotide sequences were sequenced per donor, roughly 18% of them non-productive. The later analysis used no new phenotypic data to find candidate immune exposures, relying instead on TCR beta sequences and their occurrence across donors. HLA typing included class I and class II loci at four-digit resolution. Typing coverage differed by locus: A, B, C, DRB1 and DQB1 were typed in roughly 620-630 donors, DQA1 in 500 to 550, DPA1 in approximately 610, and DPB1 in 400 to 490. All discovery cohort repertoires had been generated using a single sequencing platform. Using immunosequencing, the study profiled T cell repertoires from 500 to 800 subjects and related those repertoires to cytomegalovirus serostatus. The paper's findings and limits, for the study overall: A later analysis associated roughly 17,000 TCR beta sequences with specific HLA alleles at a false discovery rate of 0.05. Some IMGT-functional V segments, including TRBV6-2 and TRBV6-3, could not be told apart with the 87-base-pair reads, so those segments were excluded. Most CMV-associated TCR beta chains appeared to be HLA-restricted in a later analysis, and the HLA associations seemed to be driven largely by CMV exposure. Cytomegalovirus status was reported to be diagnosed by the classifier with high specificity and sensitivity in both the original and validation cohorts. This cohort had only TCR beta chains sequenced, and the lack of alpha or paired-chain data limited which features could be detected. An earlier analysis of 587 of the donors showed that most TCR beta V segments appeared in productive rearrangements either about 87% or about 30% of the time, which broadly matched IMGT annotations. When HLA alleles, especially DR and DQ, strongly co-occurred, attributing TCR associations to individual alleles was difficult. A later analysis reported that several top co-occurrence clusters appeared linked to parvovirus B19, influenza, CMV and Epstein-Barr virus. A later analysis found that TCR association rates varied across HLA loci, with DRB1 alleles showing the most associated TCRs and HLA-C alleles the fewest. A total of 150 to 200 TCR beta chains were listed by the study as associated with cytomegalovirus. An association between a missense DCLRE1C variant and V-gene and J-gene trimming of TCR beta chains was found in a later genetic analysis and replicated in an independent cohort. Most TCR sequences were seen in very few donors, while some public TCRs were found in many individuals. A few of the identified cytomegalovirus-associated TCR beta chains were confirmed in vitro to be specific for cytomegalovirus antigens. The sequencing pipeline was judged likely to have produced a cluster of highly shared sequence variants as a technical artifact. For the cohort, immune exposure information was limited to CMV serostatus. In a later analysis, HLA-associated TCR beta chains were found to be more clonally expanded and to have lower generation probabilities than equally common non-associated chains. In a later genetic analysis, fewer N-insertions in productive TCRs were reported among donors in an Asian-associated ancestry cluster than the roughly 700-donor mean. A further reported finding was that TCR beta sequences accurately predicted the HLA-A and HLA-B alleles for most subjects in the first cohort. Presence/absence analyses assumed roughly uniform sequencing depth across donors, an assumption that may not hold. Because counts were too low, 15 to 20 rarely observed V segments, including chromosome 9 orphons, were left out of the earlier analysis of about 500 of the donors. The authors suggested that the approach could potentially be generalized to other disease states and immunological phenotypes. Because some donors lacked HLA typing at each locus, the association tests relied only on the typed subset. Correlated functional status among segregating V segments might be attributable to linkage disequilibrium, but an unknown experimental factor could not be ruled out.

Taken from the germline V gene, the CDR1 and CDR2 loops are SGHTA and FQGNSA. The CDR3 holds 14 amino acids from the cysteine to the phenylalanine. Only CDR3 DNA is held: 42 bases, read in frame from base 1. Unmatched junction bases come to 3, with V trimmed by 5 bases and J by 2 bases. The sample consisted of PBMCs. The rearrangement joined TRBV7-2 to TRBJ2-5; 9 bases in between match TRBD2. The TCR comes from a man aged 40-55 years in good health and CMV-seronegative. The sequence in DNA is TGTGCCAGCAGCATAACTAGCGGGCAAGAGACCCAGTACTTC. The encoded protein is CASSITSGQETQYF.